This T cell receptor beta chain was obtained from a study of spatial heterogeneity in lung cancer. Study-wide context: Fewer alpha-chain than beta-chain sequences were consistently detected. Mean representation of each unique TCR and UMI combination in the raw reads exceeded nine occurrences.

In TCRdb, the 5' RACE reads were re-called with MiXCR into one record per CDR3 protein. The sample has tens of thousands of distinct CDR3 sequences, roughly 8% seen once. Sample time point: sample taken at primary tumor resection. Sequencing of whole RNA from tumor, nontumor lung or frozen PBMC involved no sorting. The 60 to 80 donors had untreated early-stage non-small cell lung cancer. This clonotype appeared many times. The germline V gene has CDR1 MDHEN and CDR2 SYDVKM. This CDR3 spans 15 amino acids. V dropped 4 bases and J dropped 8; count of bases not matched to a gene: 11. The sequencing used PBMCs, collected at surgery. The source is a female donor with early-stage non-small cell lung cancer. This rearrangement joins TRBV28 to TRBJ1-2, with 9 positions matching TRBD1. In DNA, the CDR3 is TGTGCCAGCAGTTCCCGGACAGGGGCCCTTCAAGGCTACACCTTC. Its translation: CASSSRTGALQGYTF.